The 21 T cell receptor beta chains below come from one sample, sequenced in a study of T cell repertoires in cytomegalovirus infection. The antigens for these receptors are not known. TCRdb fed the reads into MiXCR, producing one record per CDR3 protein. The profile shows about a million distinct CDR3 sequences, 31% of them singletons. Sequenced here: cultured CD8+ T cells from PBMCs, sampled from culture after CMV antigen stimulation. All receptors derive from a human donor in good health (CMV status not recorded). Some clones in this sample may be carry-over from other donors' samples.

The rearrangement links TRBV15 to TRBJ1-1; a possible D gene is TRBD1 (5 bases). Germline CDR1 LNHNV, CDR2 YYDKDF (reference sequence). The CDR3 length is 16 residues. The V end was cut by 3 bases, the J end by 0 bases, with 14 bases between. CDR3 in amino acids: CATSSGAGHLNTEAFF. In DNA form, the CDR3 reads TGTGCCACCAGCAGCGGGGCAGGGCACTTGAACACTGAAGCTTTCTTT.

The J gene is TRBJ2-3, the V gene TRBV5-4, with 16 positions matching TRBD2. The germline V gene has CDR1 SGHNT and CDR2 YYREEE (reference sequence). V lost 5 bases to trimming and J lost 3 bases; unmatched junction nucleotides: 12. CDR3 length: 19 amino acids. The CDR3 is CASSQTGTSGGVGTDTQYF. The CDR3 coding sequence is TGTGCCAGCAGTCAAACCGGGACTAGCGGGGGGGTAGGAACAGATACGCAGTATTTT.

This clonotype has ten or more counts. V and J are TRBV6-6 and TRBJ1-2; D is unresolved. V was trimmed by 8 bases and J by 0 bases, leaving 13 bases between them. Germline V CDR1 and CDR2: MNHNY, SVGAGI (reference sequence). The CDR3 spans 14 residues. The CDR3 bases are TGTGCCAGCTCAAACAGCAATTCTAACTATGGCTACACCTTC. Protein product: CASSNSNSNYGYTF.

This clonotype showed up just a few times. This chain connects TRBV7-3 to TRBJ2-1; 12 positions agree with TRBD2. The CDR3 extends over 16 amino acids. Trimming took 4 bases from V and 7 from J; bases not matched to a gene: 8. Germline CDR1 SGHTA, CDR2 FQGTGA. CDR3 DNA: TGTGCCAGCAGCTCAACTAGCGGGGGGCCCGTAAATGAGCAGTTCTTC. This translates into CASSSTSGGPVNEQFF.

The J gene is TRBJ2-7, the V gene TRBV6-6; 7 bases are a match to TRBD1. CDR1 is MNHNY and CDR2 is SVGAGI in the germline V gene (reference sequence). The J segment lost 6 bases and the V segment lost 0 bases, leaving 2 bases of the junction unmatched. This CDR3 contains 13 residues. Written as DNA, the CDR3 is TGTGCCAGCAGTTACTCGAGGACAGGCGAGCAGTACTTC. It codes for CASSYSRTGEQYF.

V gene TRBV6-5 combines with J gene TRBJ2-7, with D possibly being TRBD1 or TRBD2 (6 bases each). The CDR3 is 13 amino acids. Germline assignment: CDR1 MNHEY and CDR2 SVGAGI. Trimming left V 2 bases short and J 6 bases short, with 11 bases between. The CDR3 nucleotides read TGTGCCAGCAGTTACGGCCGGGGGCTCGAGCAGTACGTC. This encodes CASSYGRGLEQYV.

This clonotype has only a few counts. The chain combines TRBV7-6 with TRBJ2-7; 9 bases agree with TRBD1. J lost 5 bases, V lost 2 bases, and 7 bases had no gene match. This CDR3 contains 15 residues. Germline V gives CDR1 SGHVS, CDR2 FNYEAQ. CDR3 DNA sequence: TGTGCCAGCAGCTTACTCCGGGACAGGGAGCACGAGCAGTACTTC. Protein product: CASSLLRDREHEQYF.

The chain links TRBV12-3 or TRBV12-4 to TRBJ1-1; D possibly corresponds to TRBD1 (5 bases). The CDR3 extends over 13 amino acids. Trimming cost V 5 bases and J 4 bases, with 11 bases left between them. The CDR3: CASSRGGTTEAFF. DNA of the CDR3: TGTGCCAGCAGTCGCGGGGGAACCACTGAAGCTTTCTTT.

The chain links TRBV27 to TRBJ2-5; TRBD2 agrees at 12 bases. Germline-derived CDR1 and CDR2 are MNHEY and SMNVEV (reference sequence). The junction had 9 bases not matched to a gene; V was cut back by 6 bases and J by 4 bases. CDR3 size: 16 residues. CDR3 residues: CASSLLAGGPLETQYF. The CDR3 nucleotides read TGTGCCAGCAGCCTACTAGCGGGGGGACCCCTAGAGACCCAGTACTTC.

The rearrangement links TRBV7-3 to TRBJ1-1; perhaps TRBD1 as D (5 bases). Per germline, CDR1 SGHTA and CDR2 FQGTGA. This CDR3 contains 15 residues. V lost 2 bases to trimming and J lost 4 bases, with 14 bases between them. CDR3 nucleotides: TGTGCCAGCAGCTTAGACAGACCGGCGGGCACTGAAGCTTTCTTT. Protein: CASSLDRPAGTEAFF.

This rearrangement joins TRBV6-2 or TRBV6-3 to TRBJ2-1, with 7 bases matching TRBD2. Unmatched junction bases numbered 9, after V lost 6 bases and J lost 10 bases. This CDR3 is 13 amino acids long. Germline values: CDR1 MNHEY, CDR2 SVGEGT. CDR3 in amino acids: CASSLRSGGEQFF. The DNA of the CDR3 is TGTGCCAGCAGCCTCAGGTCCGGGGGGGAGCAGTTCTTC.

This clonotype was observed many times. Germline is not matched at one junction end, which may reflect a read error. J is TRBJ2-5 and V is TRBV5-1, with 10 bases aligning to TRBD2. The CDR3 runs 15 residues. In germline, CDR1 is SGHRS, CDR2 YFSETQ. For the CDR3, the DNA is TGTGCCAGCAGCTTAAGCGGGGGGGCTTTTGAGACCCAGTACTTC. It translates to CASSLSGGAFETQYF.

The chain combines TRBV4-3 with TRBJ1-1, with a tentative D call TRBD1 (5 bases). Trimming took 0 bases from V and 4 from J, leaving 15 bases between them. CDR1 and CDR2 from the germline V gene are LGHNA and YSLEER. The length of the CDR3 is 16 residues. CDR3 residues: CASSQELGVVATEAFF. The DNA of the CDR3 is TGCGCCAGCAGCCAAGAATTGGGGGTCGTGGCCACTGAAGCTTTCTTT.

The rearrangement uses TRBV27 and TRBJ2-4; a possible D gene is TRBD2 (6 bases). V lost 2 bases and J lost 3, with 11 bases in between. Germline loops: CDR1 MNHEY, CDR2 SMNVEV (reference sequence). The CDR3 loop spans 15 amino acids. CDR3 region: CASSLGGNGKNIQYF. CDR3 DNA: TGTGCCAGCAGTTTAGGGGGGAATGGCAAAAACATTCAGTACTTC.

This chain links TRBV27 with TRBJ2-1; D is unclear. Per the germline V gene, CDR1 is MNHEY and CDR2 is SMNVEV (reference sequence). Deletions cut 7 bases from V and 3 bases from J, with 19 bases between. This CDR3 is built from 16 residues. CDR3 region: CASTPLRQRVYNEQFF. For the CDR3, the DNA is TGTGCCAGCACCCCCCTGCGGCAGCGAGTCTACAATGAGCAGTTCTTC.

As regards this clonotype: Sequence at one end of the junction differs from germline and may be a read error. The chain joins TRBV7-2 to TRBJ2-7, with 9 bases matching TRBD1. This CDR3 has 15 residues. Germline-derived CDR1 and CDR2 are SGHTA and FQGNSA. CDR3 nucleotide sequence: TGTGCCAGCAGCGCTCCGGGACAGGGTCACTACGAGCAGTGCTTC. Protein product: CASSAPGQGHYEQCF.

There are a few counts of this clonotype. Here the CDR3 DNA reads TGTGCCAGCAGATCTACCGGGACAGGGACCCAACTGGCCGGGGAGCTGTTTTTT. Translating it yields CASRSTGTGTQLAGELFF. The V gene is TRBV6-1, the J gene TRBJ2-2; 9 bases are a match to TRBD1. Germline V gives CDR1 MNHNS, CDR2 SASEGT. The CDR3 runs to 18 residues. The ends lost 6 bases at V and 6 bases at J; junction bases unmatched: 17.

This chain connects TRBV15 to TRBJ1-1; 7 positions agree with TRBD1. Trimming took 2 bases from V and 4 from J; bases not matched to a gene: 10. Germline V gene sequence: CDR1 LNHNV, CDR2 YYDKDF (reference sequence). The CDR3 spans 16 residues. The CDR3 spells CATSRSWGQLITEAFF. The DNA of the CDR3 is TGTGCCACCAGCAGATCCTGGGGACAGCTTATCACTGAAGCTTTCTTT.

The genes are TRBV7-9 and TRBJ1-2; D unresolved. Germline lookup yields CDR1 SEHNR and CDR2 FQNEAQ (reference sequence). The V end was cut by 3 bases, the J end by 6 bases, with 14 bases between. CDR3 size: 14 residues. The CDR3 DNA sequence: TGTGCCAGCAGCTTCGAGCAAGCATCTAATGGCTACACCTTC. It encodes CASSFEQASNGYTF.

This chain joins TRBV5-5 and TRBJ1-5; no clear D. Germline V gene sequence: CDR1 SGHKS, CDR2 YYEKEE (reference sequence). V was clipped by 4 bases and J by 4 bases, with 15 bases between them. The CDR3 is made up of 15 amino acids. CDR3 residues: CASSVSGSQNQPQHF. CDR3 nucleotide sequence: TGTGCCAGCAGCGTATCCGGGAGTCAGAATCAGCCCCAGCATTTT.

The chain recombines TRBV10-3 with TRBJ1-1, with D possibly matching TRBD1 (5 bases). Germline V gene sequence: CDR1 ENHRY, CDR2 SYGVKD. The CDR3 is 14 residues long. Trimming stripped 2 bases from V and 1 base from J, with 8 bases between. CDR3 protein: CAISETGQNTEAFF. Written as DNA, the CDR3 is TGTGCCATCAGTGAGACAGGCCAGAACACTGAAGCTTTCTTT.